Listed below are T cell receptor beta chains from one sample, sequenced in a study of control samples from healthy donors and cancer patients. Produced via immunoSEQ multiplex PCR; TCRdb's table is partial and in-frame only. The data contain about 120,000 clones, around 89% of them singletons. The sample comprised blood. The receptor source for this set is a man aged 35-49 years in good health. Each CDR3 is given with its conserved first and last residue. A D gene is named only where the DNA matches it firmly. Some rows mark clone size as missing; the rest say once, few, many or name a class of expanded clone.

14	once	TRBV19	NA	TRBJ2-7	CASRETGRSYEQYF	TGTGCCAGTAGGGAGACAGGACGCTCCTACGAGCAGTACTTC
15	NA	TRBV5-4	NA	TRBJ1-6	CASSVQVEGGSPLHF	TGTGCCAGCAGCGTACAGGTGGAGGGAGGTTCACCCCTCCACTTT
16	once	TRBV4-1	TRBD1	TRBJ2-3	CASSQDGTGLPDTQYF	TGCGCCAGCAGCCAAGACGGGACAGGGTTACCAGATACGCAGTATTTT
14	once	TRBV7-9	NA	TRBJ2-3	CASSFSGSPDTQYF	TGTGCCAGCAGCTTTTCGGGGTCTCCAGATACGCAGTATTTT
14	NA	TRBV11-3	NA	TRBJ1-1	CASSLGGTNTEAFF	TGTGCCAGCAGCTTAGGGGGGACGAACACTGAAGCTTTCTTT
13	NA	TRBV19	NA	TRBJ1-5	CASGKYSNQPQHF	TGTGCCAGTGGGAAGTATAGCAATCAGCCCCAGCATTTT
16	NA	TRBV5-4	NA	TRBJ1-1	CASSPPGGNMNTEAFF	TGTGCCAGCAGCCCCCCGGGAGGGAACATGAACACTGAAGCTTTCTTT
14	once	TRBV6-1	NA	TRBJ1-2	CASSEKRPAFGYTF	TGTGCCAGCAGTGAAAAGAGGCCAGCCTTTGGCTACACCTTC
13	NA	TRBV10-2	TRBD2	TRBJ2-1	CASGGGFYNEQFF	TGCGCCAGTGGCGGGGGGTTCTACAATGAGCAGTTCTTC
16	few	TRBV19	NA	TRBJ1-5	CASSTGWTAPNQPQHF	TGTGCCAGTAGTACGGGCTGGACAGCCCCCAATCAGCCCCAGCATTTT
15	NA	TRBV18	NA	TRBJ2-7	CASSPTQASSYEQYF	TGTGCCAGCTCACCAACACAGGCAAGCTCCTACGAGCAGTACTTC
12	once	TRBV11-3	NA	TRBJ1-2	CASSGLNYGYTF	TGTGCCAGCAGTGGACTAAACTATGGCTACACCTTC
14	once	TRBV7-3	TRBD2	TRBJ2-3	CASSPSGGADTQYF	TGTGCCAGCAGCCCAAGCGGGGGGGCAGATACGCAGTATTTT
13	few	TRBV30	NA	TRBJ1-2	CAWSTGTFYGYTF	TGTGCCTGGAGTACAGGCACTTTCTATGGCTACACCTTC
17	NA	TRBV6-4	NA	TRBJ1-6	CASSAPLGECLNSPLHF	TGTGCCAGCAGTGCCCCCTTGGGGGAGTGTTTGAATTCACCCCTCCACTTT
12	NA	TRBV3-1/TRBV3-2	NA	TRBJ2-7	CASSQVNNEQYF	TGTGCCAGCAGCCAAGTAAACAACGAGCAGTACTTC
15	NA	TRBV9	NA	TRBJ1-4	CASSEGTTTNEKLFF	TGTGCCAGCAGCGAGGGGACGACGACTAATGAAAAACTGTTTTTT
13	NA	TRBV7-9	NA	TRBJ1-2	CASSPAPNYGYTF	TGTGCCAGCAGCCCAGCCCCAAACTATGGCTACACCTTC
13	NA	TRBV19	TRBD1	TRBJ2-7	CASSDRGKGEQYF	TGTGCCAGTAGCGACAGGGGCAAAGGCGAGCAGTACTTC
17	NA	TRBV10-1	TRBD1	TRBJ1-2	CASSESRRTGGADGYTF	TGCGCCAGCAGTGAGTCGCGCCGGACAGGGGGTGCGGATGGCTACACCTTC
13	NA	TRBV5-1	NA	TRBJ2-3	CASSSNPGDTQYF	TGCGCCAGCAGCTCCAACCCTGGGGATACGCAGTATTTT
15	few	TRBV6-5	TRBD2	TRBJ2-7	CATREGSTSSYEQYF	TGTGCCACCCGGGAGGGTTCCACCTCCTCCTACGAGCAGTACTTC
15	NA	TRBV10-3	TRBD2	TRBJ2-5	CAISGGIAGSETQYF	TGTGCCATCAGTGGGGGTATAGCGGGGTCCGAGACCCAGTACTTC
16	NA	TRBV6-5	NA	TRBJ2-7	CASSYTGLGSGDEQYF	TGTGCCAGCAGCTACACAGGGCTGGGATCGGGGGACGAGCAGTACTTC
14	once	TRBV7-3	NA	TRBJ2-1	CASSYAGPYNEQFF	TGTGCCAGCAGCTATGCGGGCCCGTACAATGAGCAGTTCTTC
11	NA	TRBV19	TRBD1	TRBJ2-7	CASSTGGEQYF	TGTGCCAGTAGTACAGGGGGCGAGCAGTACTTC
15	NA	TRBV7-2	TRBD1	TRBJ1-1	CASSLGTGINTEAFF	TGTGCCAGCAGCTTAGGGACAGGTATCAACACTGAAGCTTTCTTT
15	NA	TRBV6-5	TRBD2	TRBJ2-3	CASSTGTTITDTQYF	TGTGCCAGCAGTACCGGGACTACTATCACAGATACGCAGTATTTT
15	NA	TRBV10-1	NA	TRBJ2-4	CASSDGGVGKNIQYF	TGCGCCAGCAGTGATGGGGGTGTTGGCAAAAACATTCAGTACTTC
15	NA	TRBV10-1	NA	TRBJ2-3	CASSESGLSTDTQYF	TGCGCCAGCAGTGAGTCTGGGCTTAGCACAGATACGCAGTATTTT
14	NA	TRBV9	TRBD1	TRBJ1-4	CASSPSGGAEKLFF	TGTGCCAGCAGCCCTTCAGGGGGAGCTGAAAAACTGTTTTTT
15	NA	TRBV10-3	NA	TRBJ2-1	CAISPQSVSYNEQFF	TGTGCCATCAGTCCACAGAGCGTCTCCTACAATGAGCAGTTCTTC
13	NA	TRBV24-1	NA	TRBJ2-5	CATGNRYQETQYF	TGTGCCACCGGTAACAGGTACCAAGAGACCCAGTACTTC
18	NA	TRBV6-1	TRBD1	TRBJ1-5	CASSGVGRGLGSNQPQHF	TGTGCCAGTAGTGGGGTAGGCAGGGGGCTAGGGAGCAATCAGCCCCAGCATTTT
16	NA	TRBV4-3	NA	TRBJ1-2	CASSQALGGVNYGYTF	TGCGCCAGCAGCCAAGCCTTGGGGGGGGTAAACTATGGCTACACCTTC
13	NA	TRBV6-5	NA	TRBJ1-6	CASRREGNSPLHF	TGTGCCAGCAGGCGGGAAGGGAATTCACCCCTCCACTTT
14	once	TRBV6-4	NA	TRBJ2-3	CASSEQSFADTQYF	TGTGCCAGCAGTGAACAGAGTTTTGCAGATACGCAGTATTTT
14	NA	TRBV10-3	TRBD1	TRBJ2-3	CAIGTGGSTDTQYF	TGTGCCATCGGGACAGGGGGAAGCACAGATACGCAGTATTTT
15	NA	TRBV27	TRBD1	TRBJ1-6	CASRTGGRSNSPLHF	TGTGCCAGCAGAACAGGGGGCCGTAGTAATTCACCCCTCCACTTT
16	once	TRBV19	TRBD2	TRBJ2-5	CASSNRGASGAETQYF	TGTGCCAGTAGTAATCGTGGGGCTAGCGGGGCAGAGACCCAGTACTTC
14	NA	TRBV9	TRBD1	TRBJ2-7	CASSVGQGPYEQYF	TGTGCCAGCAGCGTAGGACAGGGTCCCTACGAGCAGTACTTC
16	NA	TRBV5-1	TRBD1	TRBJ2-4	CASSLGTGGAKNIQYF	TGCGCCAGCAGCTTGGGGACAGGGGGAGCCAAAAACATTCAGTACTTC
15	NA	TRBV18	NA	TRBJ2-1	CASSPGRGSYNEQFF	TGTGCCAGCTCACCGGGTCGGGGCTCCTACAATGAGCAGTTCTTC
14	once	TRBV28	TRBD1	TRBJ2-7	CASSLPGGLYEQYF	TGTGCCAGCAGTCTGCCAGGGGGCCTCTACGAGCAGTACTTC
17	NA	TRBV9	TRBD1	TRBJ2-3	CASSAHQVLDRGNTQYF	TGTGCCAGCAGCGCCCACCAGGTACTGGACAGGGGAAATACGCAGTATTTT
13	NA	TRBV7-9	TRBD1	TRBJ2-3	CASLRGSGDTQYF	TGTGCCAGCCTCAGGGGGTCCGGGGATACGCAGTATTTT
13	NA	TRBV19	TRBD1	TRBJ1-2	CATPTGDFYGYTF	TGTGCCACTCCGACAGGGGATTTCTATGGCTACACCTTC
14	once	TRBV7-9	NA	TRBJ1-2	CASSLPRGGYGYTF	TGTGCCAGCAGCCTCCCCCGGGGCGGCTATGGCTACACCTTC
13	NA	TRBV14	NA	TRBJ2-7	CASSQVRAYEQYF	TGTGCCAGCAGCCAAGTCAGAGCCTACGAGCAGTACTTC
13	NA	TRBV5-5	NA	TRBJ1-3	CASSPRGGDTIYF	TGTGCCAGCAGCCCTCGTGGGGGAGACACCATATATTTT
16	NA	TRBV15	TRBD1	TRBJ1-4	CATSRERDRNNEKLFF	TGTGCCACCAGCAGAGAACGGGACAGGAATAATGAAAAACTGTTTTTT
13	NA	TRBV10-2	NA	TRBJ2-7	CASRSGQSYEQYF	TGCGCCAGCAGATCCGGACAGAGCTACGAGCAGTACTTC
16	NA	TRBV18	TRBD1	TRBJ2-7	CASSPLQTGSSYEQYF	TGTGCCAGCTCACCCCTTCAGACAGGGAGCTCCTACGAGCAGTACTTC
15	NA	TRBV3-1/TRBV3-2	TRBD1	TRBJ1-2	CASSQTGTGNYGYTF	TGTGCCAGCAGCCAGACAGGGACAGGAAACTATGGCTACACCTTC
15	NA	TRBV29-1	NA	TRBJ1-1	CSVENMGTRGTEAFF	TGCAGCGTTGAGAACATGGGGACTAGGGGCACTGAAGCTTTCTTT
15	NA	TRBV7-7	NA	TRBJ2-3	CASSPRGPPGDTQYF	TGTGCCAGCAGCCCCCGTGGCCCACCGGGAGATACGCAGTATTTT
15	NA	TRBV2	TRBD2	TRBJ2-3	CASSQLAGGTDTQYF	TGTGCCAGCAGCCAACTAGCGGGGGGCACAGATACGCAGTATTTT
15	NA	TRBV5-1	NA	TRBJ2-2	CASRKIQGNTGELFF	TGCGCCAGCAGAAAAATACAGGGGAACACCGGGGAGCTGTTTTTT
13	NA	TRBV18	TRBD1	TRBJ1-5	CASSPTGDQPQHF	TGTGCCAGCTCACCGACAGGGGATCAGCCCCAGCATTTT
17	NA	TRBV24-1	NA	TRBJ2-3	CATSDTSWGIYTDTQYF	TGTGCCACCAGTGATACGAGCTGGGGGATCTACACAGATACGCAGTATTTT